Below, 31 T cell receptor beta chains from the same sample are listed, as sequenced in a study of blood T cell repertoires in COVID-19. Method: immunoSEQ multiplex PCR; TCRdb's copy keeps in-frame clones and lacks some. The sample carries around 270,000 clones, 80% to 85% recorded once. Sequencing input: peripheral blood. These receptors all stem from a person aged 70 to 79 with COVID-19, enrolled during active disease.

This chain uses TRBV6-5 with TRBJ2-2; no clear D gene. CDR3 length: 11 residues. Germline CDR1 is MNHEY and CDR2 is SVGAGI. V lost 6 bases, J lost 7 bases, and 6 bases lay in between. CDR3 DNA sequence: TGTGCCAGCAGGAGCGTCGGGGAGCTGTTTTTT. Its translation is CASRSVGELFF.

The CDR3 region is CASSHDRGLTEAFF. The CDR3 coding sequence is TGTGCCAGCAGCCACGACAGGGGGCTCACTGAAGCTTTCTTT. The chain recombines TRBV5-5 with TRBJ1-1, with 10 bases aligning to TRBD1. With 4 bases clipped from V and 4 bases from J, the junction kept 4 bases outside the gene matches. The CDR3 covers 14 residues. In germline, CDR1 is SGHKS, CDR2 YYEKEE (reference sequence).

The chain couples TRBV19 to TRBJ1-1, with unresolved D. This CDR3 has 10 amino acids. CDR1 is LNHDA, CDR2 SQIVND, per germline (reference sequence). V gave up 7 bases and J gave up 6 bases, with 6 bases separating them. The CDR3 DNA sequence: TGTGCCAGTAAAAGCGCTGAAGCTTTCTTT. This encodes CASKSAEAFF.

The chain has TRBV13 and TRBJ2-7; TRBD1 matches at 10 bases. Germline V gives CDR1 PRHDT, CDR2 FYEKMQ (reference sequence). The trim removed 5 bases at V and 3 bases at J, leaving 4 bases unmatched. This CDR3 has 14 amino acids. The DNA of the CDR3 is TGTGCCAGCAGCCCCCGGGACAGGGGCTACGAGCAGTACTTC. Its protein product is CASSPRDRGYEQYF.

The chain links TRBV7-8 to TRBJ1-1, with 8 bases aligning to TRBD1. This CDR3 has 16 amino acids. Germline V CDR1 and CDR2: SGHVS, FQNEAQ. V lost 5 bases, J lost 5 bases, and 13 bases stayed unmatched. CDR3 loop: CASSPRTGYDLTEAFF. CDR3 bases: TGTGCCAGCAGCCCAAGGACAGGGTACGATCTGACTGAAGCTTTCTTT.

A word on this clone: Other DNA variants within this sample encode the same CDR3. This chain connects TRBV15 to TRBJ2-3; 8 bases map to TRBD2. With 1 base clipped from V and 3 bases from J, the junction kept 3 bases outside the gene matches. Germline CDR1 reads LNHNV; CDR2 reads YYDKDF (reference sequence). The CDR3 covers 15 residues. The CDR3 sequence: CATSRVVAGTDTQYF. In DNA, the CDR3 is TGTGCCACCAGCAGAGTGGTAGCGGGGACAGATACGCAGTATTTT.

This clone was observed a few times. The genes are TRBV5-4 and TRBJ2-7, with D unclear. CDR3 length equals 15 residues. Germline assignment: CDR1 SGHNT and CDR2 YYREEE (reference sequence). V gave up 3 bases and J gave up 4 bases, with 17 bases separating them. This CDR3 reads CASSSQTGGVYEQYF. The CDR3 coding sequence is TGTGCCAGCAGCTCCCAAACGGGTGGTGTTTACGAGCAGTACTTC.

This clone was picked up one time. The chain uses TRBV14 and TRBJ1-1; no clear D. Germline V gene data show CDR1 as SGHDN and CDR2 as FVKESK. Trimming took 5 bases from V and 7 from J, leaving 11 bases between them. The CDR3 covers 12 residues. The CDR3 sequence is CASSSPGLEAFF. The CDR3, as DNA: TGTGCCAGCAGCTCCCCCGGACTTGAAGCTTTCTTT.

V and J are TRBV5-6 and TRBJ2-5; 14 bases fit TRBD2. V was pared by 2 bases and J by 3 bases, with 9 bases of the junction left unmatched. CDR1 and CDR2 from the germline V gene are SGHDT and YYEEEE. This CDR3 is built from 18 residues. CDR3 nucleotides: TGTGCCAGCAGCTTAGGACTAGCGGGAGGCCCCAAGGAAGAGACCCAGTACTTC. The encoded protein is CASSLGLAGGPKEETQYF. Supplemented by reference TRBV5-6 and TRBJ2-5, the full variable domain reads DAGVTQSPTHLIKTRGQQVTLRCSPKSGHDTVSWYQQALGQGPQFIFQYYEEEERQRGNFPDRFSGHQFPNYSSELNVNALLLGDSALYLCASSLGLAGGPKEETQYFGPGTRLLVL.

About this clone: One end of the junction does not line up with germline, which may come from a read error. This rearrangement joins TRBV28 to TRBJ1-1; no reliable D call. This CDR3 is built from 10 residues. In germline, CDR1 is MDHEN, CDR2 SYDVKM. CDR3: CKAGNTEAFF. The CDR3 nucleotides are TGCAAGGCGGGGAACACTGAAGCTTTCTTT.

V usage is TRBV7-3 and J usage is TRBJ2-1; 7 nucleotides match TRBD2. Germline V gives CDR1 SGHTA, CDR2 FQGTGA. The CDR3 is made up of 14 amino acids. V was pared by 0 bases and J by 4 bases, with 0 bases of the junction left unmatched. In DNA, the CDR3 is TGTGCCAGCAGCTTAACGGGGGGGTACAATGAGCAGTTCTTC. Translating gives CASSLTGGYNEQFF. Using reference TRBV7-3 and TRBJ2-1 for the parts outside the CDR3, the full variable domain is GAGVSQTPSNKVTEKGKYVELRCDPISGHTALYWYRQSLGQGPEFLIYFQGTGAADDSGLPNDRFFAVRPEGSVSTLKIQRTERGDSAVYLCASSLTGGYNEQFFGPGTRLTVL.

The chain links TRBV29-1 to TRBJ2-2; 7 bases agree with TRBD1. The CDR3 contains 12 residues. Germline lookup yields CDR1 SQVTM and CDR2 ANQGSEA. With 8 bases clipped from V and 4 bases from J, the junction kept 4 bases outside the gene matches. In DNA, the CDR3 is TGCAGCATTAAGGGGGCCACCGGGGAGCTGTTTTTT. This codes for CSIKGATGELFF.

The CDR3 DNA reads TGTGCCAGCAGCTGGACTCGGCATGAGCAGTTCTTC. Residues: CASSWTRHEQFF. The chain joins TRBV7-9 to TRBJ2-1; D is perhaps TRBD2 (5 bases). The V end was cut by 4 bases, the J end by 8 bases, with 9 bases between. The CDR3 is 12 residues long. CDR1 SEHNR and CDR2 FQNEAQ come from the germline V gene (reference sequence).

The rearrangement uses TRBV9 and TRBJ2-7; D call uncertain. Trimming stripped 0 bases from V and 3 bases from J, with 10 bases between. The V gene's germline CDR1 is SGDLS and CDR2 YYNGEE. The CDR3 has 14 residues. CDR3 bases: TGTGCCAGCAGCGTAGGATCAGATCTCTACGAGCAGTACTTC. Translated, it gives CASSVGSDLYEQYF.

This clone was seen only a few times. The chain has TRBV11-3 and TRBJ2-3; 14 bases align to TRBD2. Germline V gene data show CDR1 as SGHNT and CDR2 as YENEEA. Trimming took 5 bases from V and 2 from J; bases not matched to a gene: 9. This CDR3 comprises 18 residues. The CDR3 coding sequence is TGTGCCAGCAGCCGAAGACTGGGACTAGCGGGGGCCACAGATACGCAGTATTTT. This codes for CASSRRLGLAGATDTQYF.

This sequence joins TRBV6-2 or TRBV6-3 and TRBJ2-7; 9 nucleotides line up with TRBD2. Germline values: CDR1 MNHEY, CDR2 SVGEGT. The J segment lost 2 bases and the V segment lost 7 bases, leaving 15 bases of the junction unmatched. This CDR3 contains 17 residues. The CDR3: CASNPGPWGLAPYEQYF. The CDR3 DNA is TGTGCCAGCAACCCCGGGCCCTGGGGACTAGCCCCCTACGAGCAGTACTTC.

The DNA of the CDR3 is TGTGCCAGCAGTTTAGCTACAGGGACGGCCGGGGAGCTGTTTTTT. Amino acids: CASSLATGTAGELFF. The chain recombines TRBV27 with TRBJ2-2; a weak D match, TRBD1 (6 bases). CDR1 and CDR2 (germline): MNHEY, SMNVEV (reference sequence). This CDR3 is 15 amino acids long. V was shortened by 2 bases and J by 6 bases, with 13 bases between the two germline ends.

The rearrangement links TRBV11-2 to TRBJ2-7; 11 bases are a match to TRBD1. The germline V gene has CDR1 SGHAT and CDR2 FQNNGV. This CDR3 is 15 amino acids long. The junction had 4 bases not matched to a gene; V was cut back by 6 bases and J by 0 bases. In nucleotides, the CDR3 is TGTGCCAGCAGTGCCGGGACAGGGGGCTCCTACGAGCAGTACTTC. Translation: CASSAGTGGSYEQYF.

The CDR3 bases are TGCAGCGTTGAATTGCTAGCGGGGGACCGGTCTACCGGGGAGCTGTTTTTT. Protein: CSVELLAGDRSTGELFF. The J gene is TRBJ2-2, the V gene TRBV29-1; 10 bases are shared with TRBD2. This CDR3 region has 17 residues. V shed 2 bases, J shed 5 bases, and the junction held 11 bases outside the gene matches. Germline V gives CDR1 SQVTM, CDR2 ANQGSEA.

The rearrangement links TRBV15 to TRBJ1-1, with D perhaps TRBD1 (5 bases). This CDR3 comprises 14 residues. In germline, CDR1 is LNHNV, CDR2 YYDKDF (reference sequence). Trimming stripped 4 bases from V and 3 bases from J, with 12 bases between. CDR3 coding DNA: TGTGCCACCAGCACCGGTTGGGGGGACACTGAAGCTTTCTTT. Residues: CATSTGWGDTEAFF.

This chain uses TRBV15 with TRBJ2-1, with 9 bases fitting TRBD2. CDR3 length: 16 amino acids. With 5 bases clipped from V and 4 bases from J, the junction kept 9 bases outside the gene matches. Germline-derived CDR1 and CDR2 are LNHNV and YYDKDF (reference sequence). The CDR3 spells CATSGYLAGEYNEQFF. CDR3 DNA: TGTGCCACCAGCGGATATTTAGCGGGGGAATACAATGAGCAGTTCTTC.

CDR3 in DNA: TGTGCCAGCAGTTTATGGGCCAGCGGGAGTTCCTACGAGCAGTACTTC. As protein: CASSLWASGSSYEQYF. The chain is built from TRBV28 and TRBJ2-7; 8 bases match TRBD2. V dropped 0 bases and J dropped 1; count of bases not matched to a gene: 5. CDR1 is MDHEN and CDR2 is SYDVKM in the germline V gene. The CDR3 sequence is 16 residues long.

This clone has only a few counts. The gene calls are TRBV21-1 and TRBJ1-4; the table names TRBD1, a call not compared with the DNA. TRBV21-1 is noted as a pseudogene. There are 16 residues in the CDR3. The CDR3 DNA is TGTGCCAGCAGCAAAACCTCGGGACAGGGTGGTGAAAAACTGTTTTTT. Amino acid sequence: CASSKTSGQGGEKLFF.

This rearrangement joins TRBV7-2 to TRBJ2-7, with D perhaps matching TRBD2 (5 bases). The CDR3 spans 18 residues. Between the trimmed V and J ends, which lost 1 base and 0 bases, there was a span of 19 bases. Germline V lookup: CDR1 SGHTA, CDR2 FQGNSA. The CDR3 is CASSLDLSGSVFSYEQYF. In DNA form, the CDR3 reads TGTGCCAGCAGCTTAGATTTGTCGGGGTCCGTTTTCTCCTACGAGCAGTACTTC.

The rearrangement joins TRBV5-1 to TRBJ1-4; 8 bases agree with TRBD1. Losses at the gene ends were 4 bases for V and 10 bases for J; bases not matched to a gene: 9. Germline CDR1 and CDR2: SGHRS and YFSETQ. The CDR3 is 14 residues long. The CDR3 DNA sequence: TGCGCCAGCAGCACCGGACAGGGTTCGGGAAAACTGTTTTTT. It specifies CASSTGQGSGKLFF.

This clone was seen more than once but under ten times. The DNA of the CDR3 is TGTGCCAGCAGCCAAGATTGGGGGGGGGTTTCACCCCTCCACTTT. Amino acid sequence: CASSQDWGGVSPLHF. This chain connects TRBV14 to TRBJ1-6; tentative D call: TRBD1 (5 bases). CDR3 size: 15 residues. V was clipped by 0 bases and J by 9 bases, with 12 bases between them. In germline, CDR1 is SGHDN, CDR2 FVKESK.

Here the CDR3 DNA reads TGTGCCAGCAGCCACCTTTTTATCGGCCAGTACTTC. Translated: CASSHLFIGQYF. V is TRBV3-1 (or the pseudogene TRBV3-2) and J is TRBJ2-5; no reliable D call. V was cut by 3 bases and J by 10 bases, with 12 bases left in between. Germline CDR1 and CDR2: LGHDT and YNNKEL (reference sequence). This CDR3 spans 12 amino acids.

The rearrangement links TRBV6-6 to TRBJ1-1; the D is unclear. Germline loops: CDR1 MNHNY, CDR2 SVGAGI (reference sequence). The CDR3 spans 11 residues. V lost 6 bases to trimming and J lost 2 bases, with 4 bases between them. For the CDR3, the DNA is TGTGCCAGCAGAGCCAACACTGAAGCTTTCTTT. This sequence encodes CASRANTEAFF.

The chain employs TRBV5-1 and TRBJ1-2; maybe TRBD1 (5 bases). The germline CDR1 and CDR2 sequences are SGHRS and YFSETQ. V lost 4 bases and J 7 bases, leaving 17 bases between the germline ends. The CDR3 covers 14 residues. The DNA for the CDR3 is TGCGCCAGCAGCGTCACCGGGACGGAGGGTGGCTACACCTTC. This gives the protein CASSVTGTEGGYTF.

Concerning this clone: A much more abundant neighbour one base away suggests this may be a read error. V usage is TRBV9 and J usage is TRBJ2-2, with 10 bases matching TRBD2. The CDR3 runs 15 residues. Germline V gene lookup returns CDR1 SGDLS and CDR2 YYNGEE. V shed 3 bases and J 2 bases; nucleotides not matched to a gene: 1. CDR3 loop: CASSGTSGNTGELFF. DNA of the CDR3: TGTGCCAGCAGCGGGACTAGCGGAAACACCGGGGAGCTGTTTTTT.

The chain employs TRBV30 and TRBJ1-5; TRBD1 agrees at 9 bases. Per germline, CDR1 GTSNPN and CDR2 SVGIG (reference sequence). The CDR3 is 14 amino acids. Unmatched junction bases numbered 3, after V lost 2 bases and J lost 4 bases. CDR3 loop: CAWSRTGANQPQHF. CDR3 DNA: TGTGCCTGGAGTCGGACAGGGGCGAATCAGCCCCAGCATTTT.